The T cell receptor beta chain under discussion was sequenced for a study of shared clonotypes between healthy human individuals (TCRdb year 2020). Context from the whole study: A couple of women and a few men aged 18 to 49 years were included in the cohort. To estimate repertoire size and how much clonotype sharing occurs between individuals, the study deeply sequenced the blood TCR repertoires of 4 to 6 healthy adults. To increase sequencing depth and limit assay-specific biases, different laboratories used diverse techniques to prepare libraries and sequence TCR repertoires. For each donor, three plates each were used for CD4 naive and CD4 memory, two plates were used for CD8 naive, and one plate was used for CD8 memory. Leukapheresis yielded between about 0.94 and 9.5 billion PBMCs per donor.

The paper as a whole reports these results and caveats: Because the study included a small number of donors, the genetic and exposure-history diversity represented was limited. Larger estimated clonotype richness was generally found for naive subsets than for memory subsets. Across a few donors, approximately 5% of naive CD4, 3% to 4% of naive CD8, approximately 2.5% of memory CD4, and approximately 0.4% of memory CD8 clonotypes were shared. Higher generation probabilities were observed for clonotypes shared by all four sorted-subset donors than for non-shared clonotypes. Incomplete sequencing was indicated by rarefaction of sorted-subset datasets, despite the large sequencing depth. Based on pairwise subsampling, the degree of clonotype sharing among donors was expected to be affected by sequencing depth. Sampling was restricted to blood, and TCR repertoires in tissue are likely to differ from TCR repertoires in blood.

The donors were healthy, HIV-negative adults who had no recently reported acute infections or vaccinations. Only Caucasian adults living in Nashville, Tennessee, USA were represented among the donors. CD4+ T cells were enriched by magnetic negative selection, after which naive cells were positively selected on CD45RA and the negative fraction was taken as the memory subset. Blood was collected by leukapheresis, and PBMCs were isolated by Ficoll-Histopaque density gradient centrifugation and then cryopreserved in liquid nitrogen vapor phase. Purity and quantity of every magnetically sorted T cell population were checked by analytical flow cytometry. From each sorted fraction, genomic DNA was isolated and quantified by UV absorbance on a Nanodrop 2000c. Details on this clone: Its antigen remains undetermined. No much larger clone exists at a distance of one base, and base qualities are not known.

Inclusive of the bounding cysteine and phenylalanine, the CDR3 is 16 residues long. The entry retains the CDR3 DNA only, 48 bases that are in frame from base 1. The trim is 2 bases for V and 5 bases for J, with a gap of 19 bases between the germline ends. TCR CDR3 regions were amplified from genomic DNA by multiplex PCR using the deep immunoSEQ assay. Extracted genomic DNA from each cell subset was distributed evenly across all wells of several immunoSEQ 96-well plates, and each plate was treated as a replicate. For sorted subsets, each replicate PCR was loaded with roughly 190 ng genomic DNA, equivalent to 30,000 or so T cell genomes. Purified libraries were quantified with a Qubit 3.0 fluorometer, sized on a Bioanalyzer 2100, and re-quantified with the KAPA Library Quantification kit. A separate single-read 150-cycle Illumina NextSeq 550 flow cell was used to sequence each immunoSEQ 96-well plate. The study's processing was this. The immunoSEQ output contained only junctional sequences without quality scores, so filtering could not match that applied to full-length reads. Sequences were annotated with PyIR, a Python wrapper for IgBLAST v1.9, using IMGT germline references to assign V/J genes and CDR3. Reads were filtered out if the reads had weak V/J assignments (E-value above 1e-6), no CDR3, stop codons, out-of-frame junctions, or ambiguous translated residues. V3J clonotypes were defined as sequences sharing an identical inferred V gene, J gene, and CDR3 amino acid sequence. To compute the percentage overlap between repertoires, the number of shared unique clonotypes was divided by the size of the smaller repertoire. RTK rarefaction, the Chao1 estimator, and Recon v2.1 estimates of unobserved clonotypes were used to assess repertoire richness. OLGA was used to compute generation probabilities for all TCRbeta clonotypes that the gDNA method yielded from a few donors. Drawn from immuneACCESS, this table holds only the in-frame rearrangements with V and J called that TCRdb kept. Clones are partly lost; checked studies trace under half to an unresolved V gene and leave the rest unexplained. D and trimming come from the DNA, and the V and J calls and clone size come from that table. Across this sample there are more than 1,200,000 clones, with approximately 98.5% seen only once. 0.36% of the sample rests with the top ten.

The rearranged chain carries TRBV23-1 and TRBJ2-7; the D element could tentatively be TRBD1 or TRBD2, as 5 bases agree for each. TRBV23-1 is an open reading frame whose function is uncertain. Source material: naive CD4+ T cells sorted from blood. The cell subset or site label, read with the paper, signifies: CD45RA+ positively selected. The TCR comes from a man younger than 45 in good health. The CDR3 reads CASSQRRDGGGNEQYF. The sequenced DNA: TGCGCCAGCAGTCAACGCCGGGACGGCGGCGGTAACGAGCAGTACTTC.